This T cell receptor (beta chain) was captured by sequencing in a study of beta chain features in type 1 diabetes. Study-wide results and caveats: Among patients, naive, central memory and Treg TCRB repertoires appeared more similar than among healthy donors. For Type 1 diabetes patients, all four CD4+ subsets carried TCRB CDR3s that were moderately but significantly shorter. VDJ junctions from type 1 diabetes patients carried fewer insertions and larger deletions.

The entirety of the isolated RNA underwent reverse transcription, so expressed TCRB transcripts were sequenced. Sequencing was performed with immunoSEQ multiplex PCR; in TCRdb, only in-frame clones are kept and a portion is missing. The sample lists about 650,000 clones, 9.5% to 15% occurring once. This clone was counted only a few times. Its antigen remains unidentified. Sorting produced populations that all topped 95% purity. The CDR3 contains 15 residues. V was shortened by 0 bases and J by 11 bases, with 17 bases between the two germline ends. Germline V gene sequence: CDR1 SGHTA, CDR2 FQGNSA. The receptor was derived from a man under 40 with type 1 diabetes. V usage is TRBV7-2 and J usage is TRBJ1-5; D might be TRBD1 (6 bases). Source material: naive CD4+ T cells from blood. CDR3 coding DNA: TGTGCCAGCAGCTTAGCGGGGAGGGACACCCAGGCCCAGCATTTT. It translates to CASSLAGRDTQAQHF.